These 14 T cell receptor beta chains were sequenced from one sample in a study of shared clonotypes between healthy human individuals. Assay used: immunoSEQ multiplex PCR; TCRdb lists only in-frame clones, some missing. This sample has about 1.4 million clones; roughly 96% occur once, and the top ten carry over 1%. Sample: naive CD4+ T cells sorted from blood. This sample's subset: CD45RA+ positively selected. Receptors originate from a man aged 25-45 years in good health.

V usage is TRBV4-1 and J usage is TRBJ2-1; a possible D gene is TRBD2 (5 bases). Trimming removed 0 bases at V and 1 base at J, with 13 bases between. The CDR3 has 17 amino acids. The germline V gene has CDR1 MGHRA and CDR2 YSYEKL. The CDR3 nucleotides are TGCGCCAGCAGCCAAGATAGAGGGTCCGCATCCTACAATGAGCAGTTCTTC. Protein product: CASSQDRGSASYNEQFF.

The rearrangement uses TRBV5-5 and TRBJ2-7; unclear D gene. The CDR3 has 15 residues. Germline-derived CDR1 and CDR2 are SGHKS and YYEKEE (reference sequence). V lost 0 bases, J lost 3 bases, and 13 bases lay in between. CDR3 nucleotides: TGTGCCAGCAGCTTGGGTGCCCAGGCCCACTACGAGCAGTACTTC. It codes for CASSLGAQAHYEQYF.

As to this clone: Additional DNA sequences in this sample encode the identical CDR3. The chain couples TRBV18 to TRBJ2-7, with D tentatively TRBD1 or TRBD2 (5 bases each). Germline V gene sequence: CDR1 KGHSH, CDR2 LQKENI. CDR3 length equals 14 residues. V dropped 3 bases and J dropped 3 bases, with 12 bases sitting between them. CDR3 in amino acids: CASSPGTGDYEQYF. The DNA for the CDR3 is TGTGCCAGCTCACCGGGGACCGGTGACTACGAGCAGTACTTC.

V usage is TRBV5-5 and J usage is TRBJ1-2, with 7 bases that match TRBD1. The trim removed 3 bases at V and 2 bases at J, leaving 4 bases unmatched. CDR3 length: 14 residues. Germline V gives CDR1 SGHKS, CDR2 YYEKEE (reference sequence). CDR3 region: CASSWGQLNYGYTF. The CDR3 bases are TGTGCCAGCAGCTGGGGACAGCTGAACTATGGCTACACCTTC.

This chain's CDR3 is CASSTGTGGASYEQYF. The CDR3 DNA reads as TGTGCCAGCAGTACGGGGACAGGGGGCGCCTCCTACGAGCAGTACTTC. The J gene is TRBJ2-7, the V gene TRBV11-3; 12 bases align to TRBD1. The CDR3 runs 16 residues. After removal of 6 bases from V and 0 bases from J, the junction contained 6 bases not matched to a gene. CDR1 is SGHNT and CDR2 is YENEEA in the germline V gene.

The rearrangement uses TRBV18 and TRBJ2-5; 8 positions match TRBD2. The end of the DNA fits TRBJ2-7 better, so the J call may be wrong. This CDR3 is 17 amino acids long. CDR1 and CDR2 (germline): KGHSH, LQKENI. The CDR3 region has the DNA TGTGCCAGCTCACCCCGACGGGATAGCGGGAAGGCCTACGAGCAGTACTTC. Amino acid sequence: CASSPRRDSGKAYEQYF.

CDR3 amino acids: CASSDHFGRIRDGYTF. CDR3 nucleotide sequence: TGTGCCAGCAGTGACCATTTTGGTCGAATCAGGGATGGCTACACCTTC. The chain recombines TRBV6-4 with TRBJ1-2; D may be TRBD1 (5 bases). The CDR3 runs to 16 residues. Trimming removed 2 bases at V and 6 bases at J, with 19 bases between. CDR1 MRHNA and CDR2 SNTAGT come from the germline V gene.

J is TRBJ1-5 and V is TRBV19, with 9 bases identical to TRBD1. This CDR3 is built from 16 residues. After removal of 5 bases from V and 2 bases from J, the junction contained 7 bases not matched to a gene. The germline CDR1 and CDR2 sequences are LNHDA and SQIVND (reference sequence). CDR3 in amino acids: CASSPGTGHRNQPQHF. The CDR3 region has the DNA TGTGCCAGTAGTCCCGGGACAGGGCACCGCAATCAGCCCCAGCATTTT.

The CDR3 here is CASSRGLAYEQYF. The CDR3, as DNA: TGCGCCAGCAGTCGTGGACTAGCCTACGAGCAGTACTTC. This chain joins TRBV10-1 and TRBJ2-7; 7 bases line up with TRBD2. CDR3 length: 13 amino acids. V was clipped by 5 bases and J by 2 bases; unmatched bases: 3. Germline V CDR1 and CDR2: WNHNN, SYGVQD (reference sequence).

The chain links TRBV25-1 to TRBJ2-1; 13 nucleotides align to TRBD2. CDR1 MGHDK and CDR2 SYGVNS come from the germline V gene. This CDR3 is 17 amino acids long. The V segment lost 2 bases and the J segment 9 bases; nucleotides outside the gene matches: 10. In nucleotides, the CDR3 is TGTGCCAGCAGTGAACCCAATGGACTAGCGGGAGCTGGTGAGCAGTTCTTC. It specifies CASSEPNGLAGAGEQFF.

Note on this clone: Germline is not matched at one junction end, which may reflect a read error. CDR3 DNA: TGTGCCAGCAGATCCGGGACATCCCTCACGACTTTT. As protein: CASRSGTSLTTF. The chain carries TRBV6-5 and TRBJ2-3; D is possibly TRBD1 (6 bases). Germline assignment: CDR1 MNHEY and CDR2 SVGAGI. The CDR3 covers 12 residues.

V gene TRBV6-1 combines with J gene TRBJ2-1; perhaps TRBD1 as D (5 bases). The CDR3 has 14 residues. V was cut by 9 bases and J by 8 bases, with 20 bases left in between. Germline V gene data show CDR1 as MNHNS and CDR2 as SASEGT. DNA of the CDR3: TGTGCCAGTCCCGCAGGGTGGTCAGGCTATGAGCAGTTCTTC. Amino acid sequence: CASPAGWSGYEQFF.

The chain uses TRBV5-1 and TRBJ1-1; D not certain. Looked up from germline, CDR1 is SGHRS and CDR2 is YFSETQ. V was clipped by 0 bases and J by 4 bases, with 13 bases between them. This CDR3 comprises 15 residues. The CDR3 region is CASSLAGGLGTEAFF. CDR3 coding DNA: TGCGCCAGCAGCTTGGCCGGTGGGCTTGGCACTGAAGCTTTCTTT. The full variable domain, its missing parts supplied by reference TRBV5-1 and TRBJ1-1, is KAGVTQTPRYLIKTRGQQVTLSCSPISGHRSVSWYQQTPGQGLQFLFEYFSETQRNKGNFPGRFSGRQFSNSRSEMNVSTLELGDSALYLCASSLAGGLGTEAFFGQGTRLTVV.

The chain uses TRBV27 and TRBJ2-1; 7 bases match TRBD2. Germline CDR1 is MNHEY and CDR2 is SMNVEV (reference sequence). Trimming removed 6 bases from V and 0 bases from J; junction bases left unmatched: 20. The CDR3 is 20 amino acids. This chain's CDR3 is CASSQAGRSYPTGSYNEQFF. CDR3 sequence (DNA): TGTGCCAGCAGCCAAGCGGGACGCAGCTATCCGACGGGCTCCTACAATGAGCAGTTCTTC.